The 23 T cell receptor beta chains below all came from one sample that was sequenced in a study of T cells in Graves' hyperthyroidism and ophthalmopathy. Amplified regions were TCR beta CDR3 sequences from RNA transcripts. First-round RT-PCR with HTBI primers amplified the TCR CDR3 region. TCRdb re-analysed the multiplex PCR reads in MiXCR, keeping a single row per CDR3 protein. The table includes about 270,000 distinct CDR3 sequences, about 20% detected once. Source material: blood. The origin of the receptors is a man aged 30 to 45 with Graves' ophthalmopathy.

Ten or more counts support this clonotype. The chain recombines TRBV30 with TRBJ1-1, with a possible D match to TRBD1 (5 bases). V gave up 1 base and J gave up 1 base, with 16 bases separating them. The CDR3 consists of 16 residues. CDR1 GTSNPN and CDR2 SVGIG come from the germline V gene (reference sequence). The CDR3 DNA reads TGTGCCTGGAGTGCTATAGCAGGCAGGGCGAACACTGAAGCTTTCTTT. Its protein is CAWSAIAGRANTEAFF.

The sample holds many counts of this clonotype. V and J are TRBV30 and TRBJ2-1; D unclear. There are 13 residues in the CDR3. The V end lost 4 bases, the J end lost 8 bases, and 15 bases lay between the germline ends. The germline V gene has CDR1 GTSNPN and CDR2 SVGIG (reference sequence). DNA of the CDR3: TGTGCCTGGATGGGTAGCCCTAGAGATGAGCAGTTCTTC. Translated, it gives CAWMGSPRDEQFF.

This sequence joins TRBV30 and TRBJ2-1, with D unclear. This CDR3 is built from 15 residues. The germline V gene has CDR1 GTSNPN and CDR2 SVGIG (reference sequence). Between the trimmed V and J ends, which lost 2 bases and 9 bases, there was a span of 20 bases. The CDR3 region is CAWSLPDLQRGEQFF. The CDR3 region has the DNA TGTGCCTGGAGTCTTCCGGACCTCCAGCGCGGTGAGCAGTTCTTC.

The CDR3 bases are TGTGCCAGCAGCCCGTATTACACCGGGGAGCTGTTTTTT. It codes for CASSPYYTGELFF. The V and J genes are TRBV11-3 and TRBJ2-2; no clear D. Germline lookup yields CDR1 SGHNT and CDR2 YENEEA. Trimming cost V 5 bases and J 3 bases, with 7 bases left between them. The CDR3 contains 13 residues. Looking up the rest from reference TRBV11-3 and TRBJ2-2 gives the full variable domain: EAGVVQSPRYKIIEKKQPVAFWCNPISGHNTLYWYLQNLGQGPELLIRYENEEAVDDSQLPKDRFSAERLKGVDSTLKIQPAELGDSAVYLCASSPYYTGELFFGEGSRLTVL.

This clonotype has a count of ten or more. The J gene is TRBJ2-1, the V gene TRBV7-9; 10 bases map to TRBD2. The CDR3 sequence is 13 residues long. CDR1 is SEHNR and CDR2 is FQNEAQ in the germline V gene (reference sequence). The V gene end was trimmed by 2 bases and the J gene end by 8 bases; junction bases not matched to a gene: 0. The CDR3 DNA sequence: TGTGCCAGCAGCTTAAGCGGGGGGGATGAGCAGTTCTTC. It codes for CASSLSGGDEQFF.

This clonotype was detected ten times or more. CDR3 nucleotide sequence: TGTGCCAGCAGCCCGAATCACGATACGCAGTATTTT. This sequence encodes CASSPNHDTQYF. The V gene is TRBV12-3 or TRBV12-4, the J gene TRBJ2-3, with no clear D. This CDR3 spans 12 amino acids. Trimming left V 6 bases short and J 6 bases short, with 10 bases between.

There are a few counts of this clonotype. V gene TRBV11-2 combines with J gene TRBJ2-7; D might be TRBD1 or TRBD2, each matching 5 bases. The CDR3 spans 14 residues. V was shortened by 3 bases and J by 3 bases, with 12 bases between the two germline ends. Germline CDR1 SGHAT, CDR2 FQNNGV. This chain's CDR3 is CASSFRDGGYEQYF. The DNA for the CDR3 is TGTGCCAGCAGCTTCCGGGACGGTGGCTACGAGCAGTACTTC. The entire variable domain, with the rest obtained from reference TRBV11-2 and TRBJ2-7, is as follows: EAGVAQSPRYKIIEKRQSVAFWCNPISGHATLYWYQQILGQGPKLLIQFQNNGVVDDSQLPKDRFSAERLKGVDSTLKIQPAKLEDSAVYLCASSFRDGGYEQYFGPGTRLTVT.

In its sample, this clonotype was seen a few times. The rearrangement joins TRBV28 to TRBJ2-3; 8 bases are a match to TRBD1. Germline loops: CDR1 MDHEN, CDR2 SYDVKM. V shed 5 bases, J shed 4 bases, and the junction held 8 bases outside the gene matches. This CDR3 has 15 residues. The CDR3 DNA is TGTGCCAGCAGTACCCAGGGGGCTAGATCAGATACGCAGTATTTT. Translation gives CASSTQGARSDTQYF. The complete variable domain, with remaining parts taken from reference TRBV28 and TRBJ2-3, reads DVKVTQSSRYLVKRTGEKVFLECVQDMDHENMFWYRQDPGLGLRLIYFSYDVKMKEKGDIPEGYSVSREKKERFSLILESASTNQTSMYLCASSTQGARSDTQYFGPGTRLTVL.

The genes are TRBV7-9 and TRBJ2-1; the match to TRBD1 covers 9 bases. The V segment lost 2 bases and the J segment 7 bases; nucleotides outside the gene matches: 6. Germline CDR1 and CDR2: SEHNR and FQNEAQ (reference sequence). The CDR3 covers 15 residues. The CDR3 DNA is TGTGCCAGCAGCTTAACAGGGGGCGCGGAGAATGAGCAGTTCTTC. Translated: CASSLTGGAENEQFF.

This clonotype was seen a few times. This chain links TRBV12-3 or TRBV12-4 with TRBJ2-1, with 10 bases that match TRBD2. V was pared by 8 bases and J by 5 bases, with 3 bases of the junction left unmatched. The CDR3 is 13 amino acids. Here the CDR3 reads CASGGLADNEQFF. The DNA for the CDR3 is TGTGCCAGCGGAGGACTAGCGGACAATGAGCAGTTCTTC.

This clonotype was found many times. The chain joins TRBV30 to TRBJ1-1; 9 positions agree with TRBD1. With V trimmed by 2 bases and J by 2 bases, 3 bases remained unmatched. This CDR3 contains 14 residues. CDR1 and CDR2 from the germline V gene are GTSNPN and SVGIG (reference sequence). The CDR3 region has the DNA TGTGCCTGGAGTCGACAGGGGGGAAACACTGAAGCTTTCTTT. This sequence encodes CAWSRQGGNTEAFF.

On this clonotype itself: Being one base from a much bigger clone, this may be a read error. The CDR3 DNA is TGTGCCAGCAATCGACAGGCAACTAATGAAAAACTGCTTTTT. Protein product: CASNRQATNEKLLF. The V and J genes are TRBV28 and TRBJ1-4; D is possibly TRBD1 (6 bases). Germline values: CDR1 MDHEN, CDR2 SYDVKM. The CDR3 runs 14 residues.

The chain employs TRBV7-3 and TRBJ2-3; D may be TRBD1 or TRBD2 (6 bases each). CDR3 length equals 14 residues. Trimming took 3 bases from V and 11 from J, leaving 18 bases between them. CDR1 is SGHTA, CDR2 FQGTGA, per germline. CDR3 protein: CASSLTVTGGLQYF. The DNA for the CDR3 is TGTGCCAGCAGCTTGACGGTGACAGGAGGGTTGCAGTATTTT.

The sample holds many counts of this clonotype. The chain is built from TRBV20-1 and TRBJ1-1; maybe TRBD1 (5 bases). The CDR3 spans 15 residues. Germline loops: CDR1 DFQATT, CDR2 SNEGSKA (reference sequence). Trimming stripped 6 bases from V and 0 bases from J, with 17 bases between. The CDR3 spells CSATGRGSLNTEAFF. The CDR3 bases are TGCAGTGCCACTGGTCGGGGGAGCTTGAACACTGAAGCTTTCTTT.

This clonotype was picked up a small number of times. The V gene is TRBV12-3 or TRBV12-4, the J gene TRBJ2-2, with D possibly TRBD1 on 6 matching bases. This CDR3 contains 15 residues. With 5 bases removed from V and 5 bases from J, the gap between germline ends came to 15 bases. CDR3 region: CASSLGRGPTGELFF. CDR3 bases: TGTGCCAGCAGTCTCGGCAGGGGCCCGACCGGGGAGCTGTTTTTT.

This clonotype was counted a few times. The rearrangement links TRBV2 to TRBJ2-2; 11 bases are shared with TRBD2. After removal of 5 bases from V and 7 bases from J, the junction contained 3 bases not matched to a gene. The CDR3 is 14 amino acids. The germline V gene has CDR1 SNHLY and CDR2 FYNNEI. CDR3 in amino acids: CASSFSGRGGELFF. The CDR3 DNA is TGTGCCAGCAGTTTTAGCGGGAGGGGCGGGGAGCTGTTTTTT.

This chain uses TRBV12-3 or TRBV12-4 with TRBJ2-7; 10 bases fit TRBD1. CDR3 length: 16 amino acids. J was trimmed by 3 bases and V by 5 bases; bases with no gene match: 10. CDR3 amino acids: CASSSWTGTGDYEQYF. CDR3 DNA: TGTGCCAGCAGTAGCTGGACCGGGACAGGGGACTACGAGCAGTACTTC.

V usage is TRBV27 and J usage is TRBJ2-1; D is unclear. Germline V gives CDR1 MNHEY, CDR2 SMNVEV (reference sequence). V was trimmed by 5 bases and J by 4 bases, leaving 12 bases between them. This CDR3 has 14 amino acids. The CDR3: CASSLPGRYNEQFF. In DNA, the CDR3 is TGTGCCAGCAGTCTCCCTGGTCGATACAATGAGCAGTTCTTC.

This clonotype was observed a handful of times. This sequence may be a read error, since a much larger clone differs from it by one base. As DNA, the CDR3 is TGTGTCTGGAGTGTACTTGGCGGGGAGCTGTTTTTT. Protein: CVWSVLGGELFF. The chain recombines TRBV30 with TRBJ2-2, with D hard to call. The length of the CDR3 is 12 residues. Germline V lookup: CDR1 GTSNPN, CDR2 SVGIG (reference sequence).

This clonotype was picked up many times. J is TRBJ2-7 and V is TRBV12-3 or TRBV12-4; 7 positions agree with TRBD1. CDR3 length equals 14 residues. V shed 4 bases, J shed 0 bases, and the junction held 3 bases outside the gene matches. DNA of the CDR3: TGTGCCAGCAGTTCGGGACAGAGCTCCTACGAGCAGTACTTC. The encoded protein is CASSSGQSSYEQYF.

This clonotype turned up a few times. The chain employs TRBV18 and TRBJ2-5; tentatively, D is TRBD1 or TRBD2 (5 bases each). Trimming removed 5 bases at V and 5 bases at J, with 15 bases between. The CDR3 totals 14 residues. Germline loops: CDR1 KGHSH, CDR2 LQKENI. CDR3: CASSKWDGHETQYF. CDR3 bases: TGTGCCAGCTCAAAGTGGGACGGGCACGAGACCCAGTACTTC.

This clonotype was seen a single time. DNA of the CDR3: TGCGCCAGCAGTGATAAAGCTTTCTTT. It is translated as CASSDKAFF. The chain carries TRBV10-1 and TRBJ1-1; D unresolved. Deletions cut 3 bases from V and 9 bases from J, with 2 bases between. The germline gives CDR1 WNHNN, CDR2 SYGVQD (reference sequence). This CDR3 has 9 residues.

This clonotype has at least ten counts. CDR3 nucleotides: TGTGCCAGCAGTCTAGGTGGGGGGGCTTTTGGGAATGAGCAGTTCTTC. It encodes CASSLGGGAFGNEQFF. The rearrangement links TRBV28 to TRBJ2-1, with D perhaps TRBD2 (7 bases). The CDR3 spans 16 residues. Germline CDR1 is MDHEN and CDR2 is SYDVKM. V lost 5 bases to trimming and J lost 7 bases, with 21 bases between them.